The T cell receptor (beta chain) under discussion was sequenced for a study of blood T cell repertoires in COVID-19. The overall study: PBMCs, B-cell-depleted T cells, or T cells provided the cDNA or gDNA that made up the material.

CDR1 and CDR2 from the germline V gene are MDHEN and SYDVKM. The CDR3 runs to 16 residues. Trimming at V came to 6 bases and at J to 4 bases, leaving 11 bases not matched to a gene. Sequencing was performed with immunoSEQ multiplex PCR; in TCRdb, only in-frame clones are kept and a portion is missing. The table records tens of thousands of clones, 78% of them present only once. J is TRBJ2-7 and V is TRBV28, with TRBD2 matching over 11 bases. This receptor was obtained from a human donor in a cohort sampled during active COVID-19. Sequenced sample: peripheral blood. CDR3 sequence (DNA): TGTGCCAGCAGGATTCAACTAGCGGGAGTGGGTTACGAGCAGTACTTC. This gives the protein CASRIQLAGVGYEQYF.